Described below is a single TCR beta chain sequence and its context. The data were obtained in a study of blood T cell repertoires in COVID-19. For the study at large: The samples span acute and convalescent COVID-19 from the United States, Italy and Spain.

This CDR3 contains 13 residues. Germline CDR1 SGDLS, CDR2 YYNGEE. The V segment lost 4 bases and the J segment 7 bases; nucleotides outside the gene matches: 4. Original analysis: Estimates of nucleated cell counts were drawn from the amplification of reference gene primers. Sequencing was performed with immunoSEQ multiplex PCR; in TCRdb, only in-frame clones are kept and a portion is missing. V and J calls and clone size come straight from that table; D and trimming were deduced from the DNA. In the table there are about 270,000 clones, 75% to 90% of which are singletons. The receptor's source is a young woman who had recovered from COVID-19. Sequencing was performed on PBMCs or T cells enriched from blood (not recorded which). The rearrangement joins TRBV9 to TRBJ1-5; TRBD1 aligns across 8 bases. Written as DNA, the CDR3 is TGTGCCAGCAGCTTGACAGGGGACCAGCCCCAGCATTTT. It codes for CASSLTGDQPQHF.